The 19 T cell receptor beta chains given below trace back to one sample, sequenced in a study of T cell clonality in common variable immunodeficiency. The assay was immunoSEQ multiplex PCR, and TCRdb's table has in-frame clones only and misses some. The sample is made up of 50,000 to 60,000 clones, none counted only once. What was sequenced was peripheral blood mononuclear cells. The receptor source for this set is a person aged 18 to 70 in good health.

This clone occurred many times. Partial CDR3 DNA: TGTGCCAGCAGCTTTCGGGACAGGGACAAGACC. Translation gives CASSFRDRDKT. The CDR3, in full, reads CASSFRDRDKTQYF. The rearrangement links TRBV5-6 to TRBJ2-5, with 9 bases identical to TRBD1. The CDR3 end falls 3 residues outside the read, so it is completed with the germline J gene. Looked up from germline, CDR1 is SGHDT and CDR2 is YYEEEE. Trimming took 2 bases from V and 6 from J; bases not matched to a gene: 5. This CDR3 is 14 amino acids long.

The sample holds a few counts of this clone. The CDR3 end falls 3 residues outside the read, so it is completed with the germline J gene. V gene TRBV7-3 combines with J gene TRBJ1-2; D is unclear. Per germline, CDR1 SGHTA and CDR2 FQGTGA. This CDR3 spans 15 amino acids. The DNA read from the CDR3 is TGTGCCAGCAGCTTAGCGGGCCCCTCCTACAATGAC. This codes for CASSLAGPSYND. The CDR3 in full is CASSLAGPSYNDYTF.

This clone appeared many times. Read sequence stops 3 residues before the CDR3 end, and the germline J gene provides the missing end. V gene TRBV28 combines with J gene TRBJ1-4; the match to TRBD1 covers 8 bases. The CDR3 sequence is 15 residues long. Germline V gene data show CDR1 as MDHEN and CDR2 as SYDVKM. The J segment lost 8 bases and the V segment lost 5 bases, leaving 10 bases of the junction unmatched. The sequenced part of the CDR3 DNA is TGTGCCAGCAGTAGACCGGACAGGGTCGACGAAAAA. Protein: CASSRPDRVDEK. The complete CDR3 sequence is CASSRPDRVDEKLFF. Full variable domain (remainder filled in from reference TRBV28 and TRBJ1-4): DVKVTQSSRYLVKRTGEKVFLECVQDMDHENMFWYRQDPGLGLRLIYFSYDVKMKEKGDIPEGYSVSREKKERFSLILESASTNQTSMYLCASSRPDRVDEKLFFGSGTQLSVL.

There are many counts of this clone. The read terminates 3 residues ahead of where the CDR3 ends, so the germline J gene completes it. The gene calls are TRBV6-2 or TRBV6-3 and TRBJ2-1, with 11 bases identical to TRBD1. V shed 5 bases and J 4 bases; nucleotides not matched to a gene: 10. CDR1 MNHEY and CDR2 SVGEGT come from the germline V gene. The CDR3 runs 17 residues. Here the CDR3 reads CASSTARTGGSYNEQFF. The covered CDR3 bases are TGTGCCAGCAGTACCGCCCGGACAGGGGGCAGTTACAATGAG.

This clone was found a few times. The CDR3 extends 3 residues past the end of the read, so its final part is completed from the germline J gene. The genes are TRBV5-6 and TRBJ2-3; 9 bases agree with TRBD2. Germline CDR1 and CDR2: SGHDT and YYEEEE. CDR3 length: 15 residues. This chain's CDR3 is CASSLGGTSNQPQYF. Partial CDR3 DNA: TGTGCCAGCAGCTTGGGCGGGACTAGCAATCAGCCG.

This clone was recorded many times. The sequence runs out 3 residues before the end of the CDR3; the remainder is reconstructed from the germline J gene. The rearrangement joins TRBV20-1 to TRBJ1-4; TRBD1 aligns across 7 bases. Germline V CDR1 and CDR2: DFQATT, SNEGSKA (reference sequence). The CDR3 length is 16 residues. V shed 6 bases, J shed 3 bases, and the junction held 13 bases outside the gene matches. The CDR3 is CSASKDRLLSNEKLFF. The DNA read from the CDR3 is TGCAGTGCATCGAAGGACAGGCTTCTTTCTAATGAAAAA.

Turning to this clone: Since a much larger clone is just one base distant, this may be a read error. The read ends 3 residues before the CDR3 terminus; that terminus is restored from the germline J gene. This sample also contains other DNA sequences that code for the same CDR3. This rearrangement joins TRBV6-2 or TRBV6-3 to TRBJ1-3; 7 bases are shared with TRBD1. This CDR3 comprises 14 residues. The germline V gene has CDR1 MNHEY and CDR2 SVGEGT. The CDR3 protein is CASRRQGTGNTIYF. CDR3 DNA, as far as it was read: TGTGCCAGCAGAAGACAGGGAACTGGAAACACG.

This clone showed up many times. The read gets to within 3 residues of the CDR3 end, and the germline J gene fills in the rest. This sequence joins TRBV20-1 and TRBJ2-3; possible D gene TRBD2, 5 bases. This CDR3 has 14 residues. The V end lost 2 bases, the J end lost 3 bases, and 12 bases lay between the germline ends. Germline lookup yields CDR1 DFQATT and CDR2 SNEGSKA (reference sequence). Incomplete CDR3 DNA: TGCAGTGCTAGACTACTAGACCCTACAGATACG. Residues: CSARLLDPTDT. The entire CDR3 sequence reads CSARLLDPTDTQYF.

Many counts were recorded for this clone. The read ends 3 residues shy of where the CDR3 ends; the end is completed using the germline J gene. The chain joins TRBV20-1 to TRBJ2-5; no definite D call. The germline CDR1 and CDR2 sequences are DFQATT and SNEGSKA (reference sequence). CDR3 length: 12 amino acids. Trimming pared 0 bases from V and 5 bases from J, leaving 7 bases between. CDR3 in amino acids: CSARDVIETQYF. The sequenced part of the CDR3 DNA is TGCAGTGCTAGAGATGTTATTGAGACC.

This clone showed up many times. The CDR3 is cut off 3 residues early in the read; its end comes from the germline J gene. The same CDR3 arises from other DNA sequences in this sample as well. The rearrangement uses TRBV7-2 and TRBJ1-2; no clear D. Trimming stripped 1 base from V and 2 bases from J, with 5 bases between. The CDR3 covers 13 residues. The germline CDR1 and CDR2 sequences are SGHTA and FQGNSA. CDR3 DNA (partial): TGTGCCAGCAGCTTAGAAGGGAACTATGGC. Its protein is CASSLEGNYG. The entire CDR3 protein is CASSLEGNYGYTF.

Note on this clone: Sequencing ends 3 residues short of the CDR3 end; the germline J gene provides the rest. The V and J genes are TRBV7-6 and TRBJ2-5; 9 nucleotides agree with TRBD1. Germline-derived CDR1 and CDR2 are SGHVS and FNYEAQ. The V segment lost 1 base and the J segment 5 bases; nucleotides outside the gene matches: 2. The CDR3 extends over 14 amino acids. The CDR3 bases that were read are TGTGCCAGCAGCTTAGGCGGGACAGGGGAGACC. Translation: CASSLGGTGET. The whole CDR3 sequence reads CASSLGGTGETQYF. Based on the CDR3 plus reference TRBV7-6 and TRBJ2-5, the full variable domain is GAGVSQSPRYKVTKRGQDVALRCDPISGHVSLYWYRQALGQGPEFLTYFNYEAQQDKSGLPNDRFSAERPEGSISTLTIQRTEQRDSAMYRCASSLGGTGETQYFGPGTRLLVL.

This clone was detected ten times or more. The read is 3 residues too short to cover the CDR3 end, so that end is filled in from the germline J gene. This sequence joins TRBV5-1 and TRBJ1-1; the D gene is possibly TRBD1 (6 bases). V lost 4 bases and J lost 3, with 25 bases in between. The CDR3 has 18 amino acids. CDR1 and CDR2 (germline): SGHRS, YFSETQ. The part of the CDR3 DNA that was read is TGCGCCAGCAGCACCTGGACAGCGGAGGGTTTTGAGGACACTGAA. Its protein is CASSTWTAEGFEDTE. The whole CDR3 protein is CASSTWTAEGFEDTEAFF.

This clone was recorded at least ten times. The CDR3 loop reads CASSQDLRRGQGEKLFF. The DNA read from the CDR3 is TGCGCCAGCAGCCAAGATCTTAGGCGGGGACAGGGTGAAAAG. V usage is TRBV4-1 and J usage is TRBJ2-2; 9 positions agree with TRBD1. The read stops 3 residues short of the end of the CDR3; the missing end is completed from the germline J gene. This CDR3 has 17 residues. Germline-derived CDR1 and CDR2 are MGHRA and YSYEKL.

There are many counts of this clone. The read comes to an end 3 residues before the CDR3 does, leaving the germline J gene to fill in the end. This chain links TRBV18 with TRBJ1-1; no clear D gene. The V gene lost 4 bases and the J gene lost 1 base, with 10 bases spanning the gap. This CDR3 is 14 amino acids long. The germline V gene has CDR1 KGHSH and CDR2 LQKENI. The CDR3 here is CASSQTRGNTEAFF. Incomplete CDR3 DNA: TGTGCCAGCTCACAAACACGAGGGAACACTGAA.

This clone was counted ten times or more. From the germline J gene comes the end of the CDR3, since the read stops 3 residues before it. V gene TRBV24-1 combines with J gene TRBJ2-5; 9 bases are shared with TRBD1. This CDR3 region has 20 residues. CDR1 and CDR2 (germline): KGHDR, SFDVKD. V lost 3 bases and J lost 1; bases outside the gene matches: 17. CDR3 DNA, as far as it was read: TGTGCCACCAGTGATCCCTCAGGACAGGGGTCTACAGCGGCCCAAGAGACC. Amino acids: CATSDPSGQGSTAAQET. The full CDR3 is CATSDPSGQGSTAAQETQYF.

This clone was picked up many times. The CDR3 goes on 3 residues after the read ends, and that part is filled in from the germline J gene. This chain joins TRBV20-1 and TRBJ1-2; D might be TRBD1 (6 bases). The germline gives CDR1 DFQATT, CDR2 SNEGSKA (reference sequence). V lost 5 bases, J lost 5 bases, and 15 bases lay in between. CDR3 length: 13 residues. CDR3 sequence reads: CSAPSQGRYGYTF. CDR3 bases read: TGCAGTGCTCCCTCCCAGGGGCGATATGGC.

Many counts were recorded for this clone. The CDR3 end falls 3 residues outside the read, so it is completed with the germline J gene. The V and J genes are TRBV5-1 and TRBJ1-2; D gene ambiguous. The CDR3 length is 13 residues. CDR1 is SGHRS, CDR2 YFSETQ, per germline. This CDR3 reads CASSLEGSRGYTF. The part of the CDR3 DNA that was read is TGCGCCAGCAGCTTGGAAGGGTCTCGCGGC.

The table lists this clone with many counts. The CDR3 loop is CSASRQVVGNIQYF. The sequenced CDR3 bases are TGCAGTGCTAGCCGTCAGGTGGTTGGAAACATT. J is TRBJ2-4 and V is TRBV20-1; no reliable D call. The CDR3 end is not reached by the read, which stops 3 residues before it; the germline J gene fills it in. The germline gives CDR1 DFQATT, CDR2 SNEGSKA (reference sequence). The CDR3 covers 14 residues. Deletions cut 3 bases from V and 6 bases from J, with 15 bases between.

There are many counts of this clone. The CDR3 is cut off 3 residues early in the read; its end comes from the germline J gene. V is TRBV5-4 and J is TRBJ2-5; D may be TRBD2 (6 bases). Trimming shortened V by 4 bases and J by 4 bases, and 11 bases separated the two germline ends. Germline-derived CDR1 and CDR2 are SGHNT and YYREEE (reference sequence). This CDR3 comprises 13 residues. Partial CDR3 DNA: TGTGCCAGCAGCCGGGGGACGCTAGAGACC. Protein: CASSRGTLET. The full CDR3 is CASSRGTLETQYF. The full variable domain, rest sourced from reference TRBV5-4 and TRBJ2-5, is ETGVTQSPTHLIKTRGQQVTLRCSSQSGHNTVSWYQQALGQGPQFIFQYYREEENGRGNFPPRFSGLQFPNYSSELNVNALELDDSALYLCASSRGTLETQYFGPGTRLLVL.